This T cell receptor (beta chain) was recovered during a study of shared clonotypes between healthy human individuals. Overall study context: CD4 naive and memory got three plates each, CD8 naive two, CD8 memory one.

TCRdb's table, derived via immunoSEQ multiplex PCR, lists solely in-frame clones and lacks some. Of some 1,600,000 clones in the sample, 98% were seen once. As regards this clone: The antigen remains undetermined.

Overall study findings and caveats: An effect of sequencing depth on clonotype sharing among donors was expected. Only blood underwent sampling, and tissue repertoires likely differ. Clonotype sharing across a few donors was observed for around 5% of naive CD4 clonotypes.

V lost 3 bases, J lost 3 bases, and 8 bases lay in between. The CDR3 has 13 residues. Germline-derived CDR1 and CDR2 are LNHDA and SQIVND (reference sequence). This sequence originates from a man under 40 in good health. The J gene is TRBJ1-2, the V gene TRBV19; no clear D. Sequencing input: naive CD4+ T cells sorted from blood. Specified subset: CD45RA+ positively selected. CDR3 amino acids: CASSMLGDYGYTF. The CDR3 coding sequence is TGTGCCAGTAGTATGCTAGGAGACTATGGCTACACCTTC.